This TCR beta chain was captured by sequencing in a study of T cells in Graves' hyperthyroidism and ophthalmopathy. This clonotype was seen repeatedly, ten times or more. The V end lost 5 bases, the J end lost 0 bases, and 8 bases lay between the germline ends. The CDR3 is 14 residues long. Germline loops: CDR1 SGHVS, CDR2 FNYEAQ. The investigators amplified TCR beta CDR3 regions from RNA transcripts. An initial round of RT-PCR targeting the TCR CDR3 relied on the HTBI primer set. TCRdb redid the calling of the multiplex PCR reads with MiXCR, one entry per CDR3 protein. Here the sample spans a few hundred thousand distinct CDR3 sequences, roughly 46% being singletons.

Sequenced material: peripheral blood or thyroid tissue (not recorded which). The TCR was taken from a woman aged 18-35 years with Graves' hyperthyroidism. The V gene is TRBV7-6, the J gene TRBJ1-5, with D uncertain. The CDR3 protein is CASSPTDSNQPQHF. The CDR3 nucleotides are TGTGCCAGCAGCCCGACTGATAGCAATCAGCCCCAGCATTTT.